Listed below are T cell receptor beta chains from one sample, sequenced in a study of Ad26.COV2.S vaccination and SARS-CoV-2 variants. The method was immunoSEQ multiplex PCR; TCRdb's version includes in-frame clones alone and lacks a portion of them. Among some 350,000 clones, under 95% were seen once, and the ten largest hold about 3.9%. The specimen was peripheral blood, collected after recovery from COVID-19. The receptors were gathered from a human donor who had recovered from COVID-19. The CDR3 runs from the conserved cysteine through the conserved F or W. The D gene is left open where the match is weak. The size field is filled for only some rows; it gives once, few, many or a size class.

j_call clone_size d_call v_call cdr3_nt cdr3_aa
TRBJ1-2 . . TRBV29-1 TGCAGCGTAGCTCTAACAGGGTTTGGCTACACCTTC CSVALTGFGYTF
TRBJ2-3 . . TRBV19 TGTGCCAGTAACCCGAGGGCGGGCACAGATACGCAGTATTTT CASNPRAGTDTQYF
TRBJ2-3 . TRBD2 TRBV7-9 TGTGCCAGCTGGGGGGGAAAGGCAGATACGCAGTATTTT CASWGGKADTQYF
TRBJ2-5 . TRBD2 TRBV5-1 TGCGCCAGCAGCTCCACCTCTAGCGGGGGGGCAAAGGAGACCCAGTACTTC CASSSTSSGGAKETQYF
TRBJ1-4 . TRBD1 TRBV19 TGTGCCGCCCGGGACAGGAATGAAAAACTGTTTTTT CAARDRNEKLFF
TRBJ1-1 . . TRBV10-3 TGTGCCACTGATTCAGGGAACACTGAAGCTTTCTTT CATDSGNTEAFF
TRBJ1-2 . . TRBV6-6 TGTGCCAGCAGCCTAGGCCGGACAACGCCCTATGGCTACACCTTC CASSLGRTTPYGYTF
TRBJ2-5 . TRBD2 TRBV6-6 TGTGCCAGCAGTTACAGTGGTGCGGGGGGGACGGAGACCCAGTACTTC CASSYSGAGGTETQYF
TRBJ1-1 . . TRBV5-4 TGTGCCAGCAGCTTGGGGGGCAGCCTCAACACTGAAGCTTTCTTT CASSLGGSLNTEAFF
TRBJ1-1 . . TRBV6-5 TGTGCCAGCAGTTACTCGCGTGGGTATAGCACTGAAGCTTTCTTT CASSYSRGYSTEAFF
TRBJ1-2 . TRBD1 TRBV18 TGTGCCAGCTCACCTGGACAGGGGCCGGGTTGGGGCTACACCTTC CASSPGQGPGWGYTF
TRBJ2-2 . . TRBV19 TGTGCCAGCCGGAAACCCCCAGGTTCCACCGGGGAGCTGTTTTTT CASRKPPGSTGELFF
TRBJ2-7 . . TRBV27 TGTGCCAGCAGTTTTGGGCAGGGTTACGAGCAGTACTTC CASSFGQGYEQYF
TRBJ2-7 . . TRBV9 TGTGCCAGCAGCGTAGACTTCGCGGGGAGCTCCTACGAGCAGTACTTC CASSVDFAGSSYEQYF
TRBJ2-7 . TRBD1 TRBV5-6 TGTGCCAGCAGCTCTAGGATTCTCCGGGACAGTCTTCCATACGAGCAGTACTTC CASSSRILRDSLPYEQYF
TRBJ2-1 . . TRBV24-1 TGTGCCACAAAGGGCAATGAGCAGTTCTTC CATKGNEQFF
TRBJ2-7 . . TRBV5-4 TGTGCCAGCAGCTACTACTCGACGGAATCCTACGAGCAGTACTTC CASSYYSTESYEQYF
TRBJ2-3 . . TRBV7-2 TGTGCCAGCAGCTTATTGAGGATTACGCAGTATTTT CASSLLRITQYF
TRBJ1-1 . . TRBV4-3 TGCGCCAGCAGCCAACTCCCTGGGAACACTGAAGCTTTCTTT CASSQLPGNTEAFF
TRBJ1-4 . . TRBV4-3 TGCGCCAGCAGCCAGGGTACTCTATCTAATGAAAAACTGTTTTTT CASSQGTLSNEKLFF
TRBJ1-4 once . TRBV11-2 TGTGCCAGCAGCTTATTTAACAGGGACGCAAAACTGTTTTTT CASSLFNRDAKLFF
TRBJ2-1 . TRBD2 TRBV5-4 TGTGCCAGCAGCTTGGCCGGGGCGGGAGGTGGGCAGTTCTTC CASSLAGAGGGQFF
TRBJ2-2 . . TRBV2 TGTGCCAGCAGTCCCCACCGTCCGGACACCGGGGAGCTGTTTTTT CASSPHRPDTGELFF
TRBJ1-1 . TRBD1 TRBV10-2 TGCGCCAGCATCAGGGGGCAGAACACTGAAGCTTTCTTT CASIRGQNTEAFF
TRBJ1-5 . TRBD1 TRBV10-3 TGTGCCATCAGTGAGAACAGGGGCCTGAATCAGCCCCAGCATTTT CAISENRGLNQPQHF
TRBJ2-1 . TRBD2 TRBV5-4 TGTGCCAGCAGCTTGGATCCTAGCGGGGGGCTAGGGAATGAGCAGTTCTTC CASSLDPSGGLGNEQFF
TRBJ1-5 . TRBD1 TRBV6-5 TGTGCCAGCAGCCACGACAGGGGGTTGAGCCAGCCCCAGCATTTT CASSHDRGLSQPQHF
TRBJ1-3 . TRBD1 TRBV6-5 TGTGCCAGCAGTTACCGCACAGGGGGGTCTGGAAACACCATATATTTT CASSYRTGGSGNTIYF
TRBJ1-1 . . TRBV15 TGTGCCACCAGCACTCAGGGCCTGAACACTGAAGCTTTCTTT CATSTQGLNTEAFF
TRBJ2-5 . . TRBV9 TGTGCCAGCAGCTCCTCAGGGTGGGAGACCCAGTACTTC CASSSSGWETQYF
TRBJ1-1 . . TRBV4-1 TGCGCCAGCAGCCAGGGGGCAGGGCAGGTGAACACTGAAGCTTTCTTT CASSQGAGQVNTEAFF
TRBJ1-5 few . TRBV6-5 TGTGCCAGCAGTTACTCTAGGAAAGCGGGCAATCAGCCCCAGCATTTT CASSYSRKAGNQPQHF
TRBJ1-4 . . TRBV23-1 TGCGCCAGCAGTCAAGTATGGGGAAAGGAAAAACTGTTTTTT CASSQVWGKEKLFF
TRBJ1-4 . . TRBV27 TGTGCCAGCAGTTTATCGGGACACACTAATGAAAAACTGTTTTTT CASSLSGHTNEKLFF
TRBJ2-7 . . TRBV5-8 TGTGCCAGCAGCCGGGCCTACGAGCAGTACTTC CASSRAYEQYF
TRBJ2-1 once TRBD2 TRBV3-1/TRBV3-2 TGTGCCAGCAGCCAAGATCCGGGACTAGCGGGGCGGAGCTCCTACAATGAGCAGTTCTTC CASSQDPGLAGRSSYNEQFF
TRBJ2-1 . . TRBV19 TGTGCCAGTAGTATGGCTACCTCCTACAATGAGCAGTTCTTC CASSMATSYNEQFF
TRBJ1-1 . TRBD1 TRBV29-1 TGCAGCCTCGGCGGGCTTACAGGGGTGGAGAACACTGAAGCTTTCTTT CSLGGLTGVENTEAFF
TRBJ1-6 . . TRBV4-2 TGTGCCAGCAGCCAAGATGACCGGATTAATTCACCCCTCCACTTT CASSQDDRINSPLHF
TRBJ2-7 . TRBD1 TRBV6-5 TGTGCCAGCAGTAGCGGGACAGGGTACGAGCAGTACTTC CASSSGTGYEQYF
TRBJ1-5 . . TRBV27 TGTGCCAGCGGGGAGGCCATTGGTATGAGGAATCAGCCCCAGCATTTT CASGEAIGMRNQPQHF
TRBJ1-1 . . TRBV4-3 TGCGCCAGCAGCCAAGATCTGGGGATGACGGAAGCTTTCTTT CASSQDLGMTEAFF
TRBJ2-7 once TRBD1 TRBV27 TGTGCCAGCAGTCTAACCGGGACAGGGGGCGACGAGCAGTACTTC CASSLTGTGGDEQYF
TRBJ1-2 once . TRBV12-3/TRBV12-4 TGTGCCAGCAGTTTAGGACCGTTCTATGGCTACACCTTC CASSLGPFYGYTF
TRBJ1-6 . . TRBV11-2 TGTGCCAGCAGCTTAATGGCCGGGGGGCTGAGTTCACCCCTCCACTTT CASSLMAGGLSSPLHF
TRBJ1-2 . . TRBV7-2 TGTGCCAGCAGCCCCCAAGGCGGAGGGGGAGGCTACACCTTC CASSPQGGGGGYTF
TRBJ2-2 . TRBD2 TRBV5-5 TGTGCCAGCAGCCTACTAGCGGGGGGTGCGAACACCGGGGAGCTGTTTTTT CASSLLAGGANTGELFF
TRBJ2-1 . . TRBV5-8 TGTGCCAGCCTTCCTCGAACGGCCGGAGGGCAGTTCTTC CASLPRTAGGQFF